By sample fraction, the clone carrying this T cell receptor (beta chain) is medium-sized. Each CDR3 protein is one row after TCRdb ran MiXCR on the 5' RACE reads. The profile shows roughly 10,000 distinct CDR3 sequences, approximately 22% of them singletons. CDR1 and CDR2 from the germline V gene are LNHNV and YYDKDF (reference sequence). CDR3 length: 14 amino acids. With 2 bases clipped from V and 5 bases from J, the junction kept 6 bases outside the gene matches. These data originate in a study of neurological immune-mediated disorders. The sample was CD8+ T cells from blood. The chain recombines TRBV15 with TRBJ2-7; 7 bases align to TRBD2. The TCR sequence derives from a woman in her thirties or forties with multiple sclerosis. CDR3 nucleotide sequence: TGTGCCACCAGCAGACGACTAGCTATCCACGAGCAGTACTTC. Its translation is CATSRRLAIHEQYF.